This T cell receptor beta chain originates from a study of Ad26.COV2.S vaccination and SARS-CoV-2 variants. Looking at the study overall: Once, or twice with 56 days between doses, Ad26.COV2.S was given intramuscularly. Points from the study as a whole: The study found higher spike-specific TCR breadth in vaccine than placebo recipients. Vaccinees reportedly had broad spike-specific CD8+ and CD4+ T cell responses. Non-spike TCR breadth did not differ much between vaccine and placebo recipients.

Notes on this clone: The antigen remains undetermined.

Stated treatment: roughly 20 received Ad26.COV2.S at low or high dose, single or two shots; 5 received placebo; per-sample allocation not given. Following the first vaccine or placebo injection, samples were taken on day 63. The ends lost 5 bases at V and 7 bases at J; junction bases unmatched: 5. The germline V gene encodes CDR1 LGHDT and CDR2 YNNKEL (reference sequence). The CDR3 length is 14 residues. Libraries were prepared by immunoSEQ multiplex PCR; TCRdb keeps only in-frame clonotypes and omits some of them. The sample has a few hundred thousand clones, more than 75% seen once. The receptor was isolated from a person between 18 and 59 years old who received the Ad26.COV2.S COVID-19 vaccine or a placebo. Specimen: peripheral blood, collected in a trial of Ad26.COV2.S vaccine versus placebo. The V gene is TRBV3-1 (or the pseudogene TRBV3-2), the J gene TRBJ1-6; 7 bases are shared with TRBD1. Written as DNA, the CDR3 is TGTGCCAGCAGCTACCGGGACAGCAATTCACCCCTCCACTTT. This encodes CASSYRDSNSPLHF.